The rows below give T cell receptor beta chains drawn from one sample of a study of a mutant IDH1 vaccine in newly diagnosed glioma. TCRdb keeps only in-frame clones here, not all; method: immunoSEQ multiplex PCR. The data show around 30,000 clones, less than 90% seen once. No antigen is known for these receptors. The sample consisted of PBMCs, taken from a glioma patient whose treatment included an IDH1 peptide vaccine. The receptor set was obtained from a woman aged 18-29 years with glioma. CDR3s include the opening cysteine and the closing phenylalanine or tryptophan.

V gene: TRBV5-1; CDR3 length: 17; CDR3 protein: CASSLAFVGQSTDTQYF
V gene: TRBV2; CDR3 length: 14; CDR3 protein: CASSEEGAGGGYTF
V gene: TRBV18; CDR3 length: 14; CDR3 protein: CASSGQTNTGELFF
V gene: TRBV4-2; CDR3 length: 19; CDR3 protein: CASSQDYQREGMDTGELFF
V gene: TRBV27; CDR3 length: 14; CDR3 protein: CASSYSYSPGRAFF
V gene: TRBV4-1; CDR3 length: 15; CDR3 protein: CASSPYGASGNTIYF
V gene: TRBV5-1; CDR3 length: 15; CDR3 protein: CASSPIGVRETEAFF
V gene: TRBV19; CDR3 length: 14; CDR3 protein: CASSIDRRGPGYTF
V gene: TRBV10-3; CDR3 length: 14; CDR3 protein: CATALVKVTGELFF
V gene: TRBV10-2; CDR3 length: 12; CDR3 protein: CASSESGHGYTF
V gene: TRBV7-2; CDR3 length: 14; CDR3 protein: CASSLVMVQETQYF
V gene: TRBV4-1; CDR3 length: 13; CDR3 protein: CASRTTGNEKLFF
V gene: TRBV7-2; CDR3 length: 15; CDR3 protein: CASSLGSLVVNEQFF
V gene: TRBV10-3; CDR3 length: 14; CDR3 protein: CAISDGQGSGEQYF
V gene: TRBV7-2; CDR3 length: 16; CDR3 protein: CASSFGPGNSGNTIYF
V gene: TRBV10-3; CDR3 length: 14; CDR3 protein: CATGQGLMNTEAFF
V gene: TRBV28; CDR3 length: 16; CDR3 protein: CASSLLRGYGANVLTF
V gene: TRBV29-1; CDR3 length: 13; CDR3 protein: CSVEGQRRDEQYF
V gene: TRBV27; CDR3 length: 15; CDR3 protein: CASSPRQVGPYEQYF
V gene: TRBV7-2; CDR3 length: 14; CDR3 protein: CASSFPGTGNTIYF
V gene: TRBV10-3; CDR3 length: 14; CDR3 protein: CAIREPRSDYGYTF
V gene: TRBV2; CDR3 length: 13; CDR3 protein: CASITSGTDTQYF
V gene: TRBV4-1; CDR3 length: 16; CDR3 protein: CASSQTAAVLNTEAFF
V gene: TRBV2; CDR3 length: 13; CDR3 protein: CASTDRPNYGYTF
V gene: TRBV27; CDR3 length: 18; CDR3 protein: CASSLYPSGTGPTDTQYF
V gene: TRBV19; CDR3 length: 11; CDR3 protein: CASSIGTEAFF
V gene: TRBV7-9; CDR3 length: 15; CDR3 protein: CASSSADRALYGYTF
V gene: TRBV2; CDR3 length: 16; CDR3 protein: CASSTLGGGSTDTQYF
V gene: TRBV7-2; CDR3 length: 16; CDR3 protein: CASSLVRGSSTDTQYF
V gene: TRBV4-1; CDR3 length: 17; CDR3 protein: CASSQDERGPAPDTQYF
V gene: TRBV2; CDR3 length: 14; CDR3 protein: CASNDRGTNEKLFF
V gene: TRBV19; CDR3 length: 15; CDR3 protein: CASSLQPRSGNTIYF
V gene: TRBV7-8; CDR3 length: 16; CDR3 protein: CASSLALVLSNYGYTF
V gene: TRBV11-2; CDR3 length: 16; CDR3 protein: CASSPGKDGLNTEAFF
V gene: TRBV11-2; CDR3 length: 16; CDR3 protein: CASSLDGVSYTDTQYF